This record covers a single TCR beta chain. What it recognizes is unknown. Repertoires were generated with immunoSEQ multiplex PCR, while TCRdb's copy carries only in-frame clones and drops some. This table has 1,000 to 1,300 clones, roughly 80% appearing once. J was trimmed by 4 bases and V by 5 bases; bases with no gene match: 9. CDR3 length: 16 residues. Germline V gives CDR1 MNHEY, CDR2 SMNVEV (reference sequence). The source of the sample is a study of T cell clonotyping in hematopoietic cell transplantation. Study-level results: Cells were unsorted, so CD4 and CD8 contributions were not separated. Pathologically expanded recipient clonotypes increased progressively from day 30 to day 180 as diversity fell.

The rearrangement uses TRBV27 and TRBJ2-2, with 8 bases aligning to TRBD2. The sequence was obtained from a female patient in her fifties or sixties who had an allogeneic stem cell transplant, so the T cells may come from the graft donor. Some clones in this sample may be carry-over from other donors' samples. The sequences come from PBMCs, collected 30 days after allogeneic stem cell transplant. CDR3 in amino acids: CASSSSGTSATGELFF. The CDR3 nucleotides read TGTGCCAGCAGTAGTTCCGGGACTAGTGCCACCGGGGAGCTGTTTTTT.